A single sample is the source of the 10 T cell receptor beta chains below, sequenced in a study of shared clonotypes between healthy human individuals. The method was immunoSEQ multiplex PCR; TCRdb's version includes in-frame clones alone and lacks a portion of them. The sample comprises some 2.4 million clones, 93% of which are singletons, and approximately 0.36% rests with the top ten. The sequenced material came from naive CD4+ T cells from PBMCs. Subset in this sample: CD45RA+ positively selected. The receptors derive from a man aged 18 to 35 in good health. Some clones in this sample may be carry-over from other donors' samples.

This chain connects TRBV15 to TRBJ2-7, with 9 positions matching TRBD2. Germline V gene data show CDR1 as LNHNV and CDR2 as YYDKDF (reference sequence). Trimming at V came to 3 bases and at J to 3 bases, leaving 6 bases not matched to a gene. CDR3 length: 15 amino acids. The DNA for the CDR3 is TGTGCCACCAGCAGGCTTAGCGGGAGAGGCTACGAGCAGTACTTC. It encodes CATSRLSGRGYEQYF. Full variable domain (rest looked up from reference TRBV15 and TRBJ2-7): DAMVIQNPRYQVTQFGKPVTLSCSQTLNHNVMYWYQQKSSQAPKLLFHYYDKDFNNEADTPDNFQSRRPNTSFCFLDIRSPGLGDTAMYLCATSRLSGRGYEQYFGPGTRLTVT.

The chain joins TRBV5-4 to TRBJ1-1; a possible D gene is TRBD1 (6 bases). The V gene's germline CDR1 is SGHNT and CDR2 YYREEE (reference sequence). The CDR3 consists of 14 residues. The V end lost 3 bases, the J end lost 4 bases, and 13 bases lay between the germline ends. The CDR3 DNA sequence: TGTGCCAGCAGCTCGATTGTAGGGGGCACTGAAGCTTTCTTT. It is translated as CASSSIVGGTEAFF.

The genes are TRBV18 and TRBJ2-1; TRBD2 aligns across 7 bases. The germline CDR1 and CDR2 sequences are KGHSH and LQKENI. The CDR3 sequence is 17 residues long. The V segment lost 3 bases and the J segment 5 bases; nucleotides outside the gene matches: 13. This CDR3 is CASSPTAAGVLNNEQFF. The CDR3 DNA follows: TGTGCCAGCTCACCGACCGCGGCGGGAGTGTTGAACAATGAGCAGTTCTTC. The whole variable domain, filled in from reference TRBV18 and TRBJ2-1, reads NAGVMQNPRHLVRRRGQEARLRCSPMKGHSHVYWYRQLPEEGLKFMVYLQKENIIDESGMPKERFSAEFPKEGPSILRIQQVVRGDSAAYFCASSPTAAGVLNNEQFFGPGTRLTVL.

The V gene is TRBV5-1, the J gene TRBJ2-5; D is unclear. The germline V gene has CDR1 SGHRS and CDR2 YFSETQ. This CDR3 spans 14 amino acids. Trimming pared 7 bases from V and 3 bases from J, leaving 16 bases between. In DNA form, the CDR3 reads TGCGCCAGCGGGTGGGGTGGGGAAGAAGAGACCCAGTACTTC. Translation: CASGWGGEEETQYF.

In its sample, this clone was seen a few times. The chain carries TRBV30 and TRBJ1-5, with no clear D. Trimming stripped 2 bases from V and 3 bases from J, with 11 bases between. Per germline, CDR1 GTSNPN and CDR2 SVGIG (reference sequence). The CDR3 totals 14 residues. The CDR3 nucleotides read TGTGCCTGGAGTATAGGGCACCCCAATCAGCCCCAGCATTTT. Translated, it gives CAWSIGHPNQPQHF.

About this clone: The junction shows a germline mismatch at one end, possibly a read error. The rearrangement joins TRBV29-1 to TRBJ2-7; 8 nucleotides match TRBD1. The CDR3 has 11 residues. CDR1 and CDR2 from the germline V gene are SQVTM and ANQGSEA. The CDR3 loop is CSPGRGRAPWF. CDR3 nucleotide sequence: TGCAGCCCGGGCAGGGGGCGAGCCCCATGGTTC.

CDR3 coding DNA: TGTGCCAGCTTTCCATGGGCTAGCGGGAGAACCGGGGAGCTGTTTTTT. As protein: CASFPWASGRTGELFF. V gene TRBV19 combines with J gene TRBJ2-2, with 10 bases aligning to TRBD2. The CDR3 spans 16 residues. Unmatched junction bases numbered 12, after V lost 9 bases and J lost 5 bases. Germline CDR1 reads LNHDA; CDR2 reads SQIVND (reference sequence).

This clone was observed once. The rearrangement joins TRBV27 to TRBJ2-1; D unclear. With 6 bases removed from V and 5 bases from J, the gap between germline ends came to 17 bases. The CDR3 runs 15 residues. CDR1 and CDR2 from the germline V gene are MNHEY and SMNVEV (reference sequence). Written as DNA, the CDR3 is TGTGCCAGCAGCCTCGTTTGGGCCGAGAACAATGAGCAGTTCTTC. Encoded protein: CASSLVWAENNEQFF.

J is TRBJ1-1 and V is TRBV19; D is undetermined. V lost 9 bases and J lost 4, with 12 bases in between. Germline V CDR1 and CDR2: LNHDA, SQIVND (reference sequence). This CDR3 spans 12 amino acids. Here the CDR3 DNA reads TGTGCCAGCCACGCGGGGATCACTGAAGCTTTCTTT. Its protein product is CASHAGITEAFF.

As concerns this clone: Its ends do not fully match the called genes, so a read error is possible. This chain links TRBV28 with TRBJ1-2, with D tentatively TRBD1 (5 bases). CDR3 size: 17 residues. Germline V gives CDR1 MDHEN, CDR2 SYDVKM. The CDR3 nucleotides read TGTGCCAGCAGTTTACCAAATGCCGGGACTAAGCCCACTCGGCCATCCTTC. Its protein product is CASSLPNAGTKPTRPSF.